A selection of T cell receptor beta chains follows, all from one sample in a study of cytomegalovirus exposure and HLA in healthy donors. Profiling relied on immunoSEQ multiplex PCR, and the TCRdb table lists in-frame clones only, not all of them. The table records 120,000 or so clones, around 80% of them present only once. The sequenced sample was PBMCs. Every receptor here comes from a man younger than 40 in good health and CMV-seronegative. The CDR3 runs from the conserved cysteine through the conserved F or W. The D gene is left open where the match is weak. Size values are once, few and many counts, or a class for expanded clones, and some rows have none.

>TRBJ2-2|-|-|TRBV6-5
TGTGCCAGCAGTTATGGCCCAGGGATCGGGGAGCTGTTTTTT
CASSYGPGIGELFF
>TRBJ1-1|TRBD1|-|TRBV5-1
TGCGCCAGCAGCACGGGACAGCTCATAATGAACACTGAAGCTTTCTTT
CASSTGQLIMNTEAFF
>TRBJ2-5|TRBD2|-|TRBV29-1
TGCAGCGTTCCCCTAGCGGGGGGCCAAGAGACCCAGTACTTC
CSVPLAGGQETQYF
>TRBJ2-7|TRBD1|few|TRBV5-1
TGCGCCAGCAGCGAAATCGGGACAGGGGGCGAGCAGTACTTC
CASSEIGTGGEQYF
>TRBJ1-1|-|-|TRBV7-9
TGTGCCAGCAGCGAAAACCGGGACACGATTGAAGCTTTCTTT
CASSENRDTIEAFF
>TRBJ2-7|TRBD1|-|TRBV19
TGTGCCAGTAGCTTGGGACAGTCCTCCTACGAGCAGTACTTC
CASSLGQSSYEQYF
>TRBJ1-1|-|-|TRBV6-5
TGTGCCAGCAGTTCCCGGTGGGGGGGAATGAACACTGAAGCTTTCTTT
CASSSRWGGMNTEAFF
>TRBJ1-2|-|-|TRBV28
TGTGCCAGCAGTCCCAGCTATGGCTACACCTTC
CASSPSYGYTF
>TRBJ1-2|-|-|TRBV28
TGTGCCAGCAGTTTATATCCAGGGGTTGGTGGCTACACCTTC
CASSLYPGVGGYTF
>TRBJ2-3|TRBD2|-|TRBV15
TGTGCCACCAGCAGAGACCCGACTAGCGGAACCACAGATACGCAGTATTTT
CATSRDPTSGTTDTQYF
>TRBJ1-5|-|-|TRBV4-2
TGTGCCAGCAGCCAAGACAGGGTGGATCAGCCCCAGCATTTT
CASSQDRVDQPQHF